These T cell receptor beta chains were read from a single sample in a study of early T cells in non-severe SARS-CoV-2 infection. MiXCR was run by TCRdb on the 5' RACE reads, yielding one entry per CDR3 protein. The repertoire holds approximately 27,000 distinct CDR3 sequences, with about 4.2% as singletons. Input material: whole blood. These receptors were taken from an adult who was a healthcare worker with PCR-confirmed SARS-CoV-2 infection or an uninfected control (not recorded which). CDR3s include the opening cysteine and the closing phenylalanine or tryptophan. The order of the fields is V gene, clone size, J gene, D gene, CDR3 DNA, CDR3 protein. The D gene is left open where the match is weak. A clone size is listed for some rows: how often the clone was seen (once, few, many), or a class if it is expanded.

V: TRBV14; size: .; J: TRBJ1-1; D: .; DNA: TGTGCCAGCAGCCAAGCGGCAGGGATGATGAACACTGAAGCTTTCTTT; CDR3: CASSQAAGMMNTEAFF
V: TRBV5-1; size: .; J: TRBJ2-3; D: TRBD2; DNA: TGCGCCAGCAGCTTGGCGGCGGGAGAGGGAGATACGCAGTATTTT; CDR3: CASSLAAGEGDTQYF
V: TRBV7-2; size: .; J: TRBJ2-5; D: TRBD2; DNA: TGTGCCAGCAGCTTTCAGCGGGGGGGCGGAGAGACCCAGTACTTC; CDR3: CASSFQRGGGETQYF
V: TRBV3-1; size: many; J: TRBJ1-4; D: TRBD1; DNA: TGTGCCAGCAGCCAGGCGGGACAGGGTAATGAAAAACTGTTTTTT; CDR3: CASSQAGQGNEKLFF
V: TRBV18; size: many; J: TRBJ1-5; D: TRBD1; DNA: TGTGCCAGCAGGGACAGTAGCAATCAGCCCCAGCATTTT; CDR3: CASRDSSNQPQHF
V: TRBV20-1; size: many; J: TRBJ2-3; D: .; DNA: TGCAGTGCAACCGGGACGAAAAGCACAGATACGCAGTATTTT; CDR3: CSATGTKSTDTQYF
V: TRBV4-1; size: .; J: TRBJ2-6; D: .; DNA: TGCGCCAGCAGCCCCTACACACCCCGGTACCCTGGGGCCAACGTCCTGACTTTC; CDR3: CASSPYTPRYPGANVLTF
V: TRBV11-2; size: many; J: TRBJ2-5; D: .; DNA: TGTGCCAGCAGCTTAGACAGGGCCCAAGAGACCCAGTACTTC; CDR3: CASSLDRAQETQYF
V: TRBV28; size: many; J: TRBJ2-2; D: .; DNA: TGTGCCAGCCCTGACAGGAACACCGGGGAGCTGTTTTTT; CDR3: CASPDRNTGELFF
V: TRBV28; size: many; J: TRBJ2-7; D: .; DNA: TGTGCCAGCAGTGCCCGGGACAACTCCTACGAGCAGTACTTC; CDR3: CASSARDNSYEQYF
V: TRBV28; size: .; J: TRBJ2-1; D: .; DNA: TGTGCCAGCAGCTCAGGACAGAGCTCCTACAATGAGCAGTTCTTC; CDR3: CASSSGQSSYNEQFF
V: TRBV12-3/TRBV12-4; size: few; J: TRBJ1-2; D: .; DNA: TGTGCCAGCAACCCTGGGTATGGCTACACCTTC; CDR3: CASNPGYGYTF
V: TRBV5-5; size: many; J: TRBJ2-5; D: .; DNA: TGTGCCAGCAGCTTGATATTCGGAGAGGGCAGGCTCGGCACAGAGACCCAGTACTTC; CDR3: CASSLIFGEGRLGTETQYF